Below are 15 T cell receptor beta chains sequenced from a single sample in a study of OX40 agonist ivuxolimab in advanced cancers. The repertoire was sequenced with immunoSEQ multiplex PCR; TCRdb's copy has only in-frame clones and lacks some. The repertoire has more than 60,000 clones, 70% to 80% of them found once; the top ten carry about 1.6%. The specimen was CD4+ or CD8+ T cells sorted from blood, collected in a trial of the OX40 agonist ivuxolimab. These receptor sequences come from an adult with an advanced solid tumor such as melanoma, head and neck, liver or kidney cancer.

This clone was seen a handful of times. This chain's CDR3 is CASSSSNTDTQYF. For the CDR3, the DNA is TGTGCCAGCAGTTCATCCAACACAGATACGCAGTATTTT. This chain joins TRBV28 and TRBJ2-3; unclear D gene. CDR3 size: 13 residues. Germline V gene data show CDR1 as MDHEN and CDR2 as SYDVKM. V gave up 4 bases and J gave up 2 bases, with 7 bases separating them.

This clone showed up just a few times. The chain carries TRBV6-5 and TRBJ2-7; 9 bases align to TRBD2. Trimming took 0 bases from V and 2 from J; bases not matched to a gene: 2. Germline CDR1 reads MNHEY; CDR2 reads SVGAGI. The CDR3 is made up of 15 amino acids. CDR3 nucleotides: TGTGCCAGCAGTTACTCGCCTAGCGGGACCTACGAGCAGTACTTC. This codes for CASSYSPSGTYEQYF.

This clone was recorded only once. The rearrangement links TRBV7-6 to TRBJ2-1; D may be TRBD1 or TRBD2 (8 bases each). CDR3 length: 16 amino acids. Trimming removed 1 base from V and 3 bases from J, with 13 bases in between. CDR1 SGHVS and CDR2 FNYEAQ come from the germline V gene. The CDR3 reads CASSLGTGTSYNEQFF. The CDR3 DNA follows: TGTGCCAGCAGCTTAGGGACAGGGACTAGCTACAATGAGCAGTTCTTC.

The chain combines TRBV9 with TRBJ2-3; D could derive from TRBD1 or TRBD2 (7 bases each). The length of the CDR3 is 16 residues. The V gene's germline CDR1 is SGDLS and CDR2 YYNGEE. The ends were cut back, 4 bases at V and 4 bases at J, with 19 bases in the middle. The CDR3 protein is CASSPRGGGFADTQYF. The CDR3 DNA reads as TGTGCCAGCAGCCCTCGGGGAGGGGGCTTCGCAGATACGCAGTATTTT.

The CDR3 region has the DNA TGCGCCAGCAGCTTGTGGACAGGGGCGGGTGGCTACACCTTC. Protein: CASSLWTGAGGYTF. The chain links TRBV5-1 to TRBJ1-2, with 9 positions matching TRBD1. CDR3 length: 14 amino acids. Trimming at V came to 1 base and at J to 7 bases, leaving 5 bases not matched to a gene. Germline V gene sequence: CDR1 SGHRS, CDR2 YFSETQ.

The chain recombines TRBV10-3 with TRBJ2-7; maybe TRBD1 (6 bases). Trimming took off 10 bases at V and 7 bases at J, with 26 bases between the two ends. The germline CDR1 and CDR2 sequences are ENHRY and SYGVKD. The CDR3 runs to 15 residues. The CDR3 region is CATGDPGTRGREQYF. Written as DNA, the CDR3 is TGTGCCACCGGAGACCCCGGGACACGCGGTCGAGAGCAGTACTTC.

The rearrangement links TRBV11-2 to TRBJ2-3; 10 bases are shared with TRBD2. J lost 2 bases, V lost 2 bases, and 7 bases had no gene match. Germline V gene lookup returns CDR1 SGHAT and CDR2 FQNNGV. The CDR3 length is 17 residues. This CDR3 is CASSLSLAGVLTDTQYF. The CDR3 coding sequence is TGTGCCAGCAGCTTATCCCTAGCGGGGGTGCTCACAGATACGCAGTATTTT. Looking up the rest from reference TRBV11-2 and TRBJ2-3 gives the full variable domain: EAGVAQSPRYKIIEKRQSVAFWCNPISGHATLYWYQQILGQGPKLLIQFQNNGVVDDSQLPKDRFSAERLKGVDSTLKIQPAKLEDSAVYLCASSLSLAGVLTDTQYFGPGTRLTVL.

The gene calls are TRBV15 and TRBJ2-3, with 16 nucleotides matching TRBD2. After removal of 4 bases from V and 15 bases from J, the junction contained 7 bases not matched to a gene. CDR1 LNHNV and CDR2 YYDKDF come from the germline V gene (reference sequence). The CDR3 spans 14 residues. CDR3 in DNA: TGTGCCACCAGCACAGGGACTAGCGGGGGGGCCAAATATTTT. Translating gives CATSTGTSGGAKYF.

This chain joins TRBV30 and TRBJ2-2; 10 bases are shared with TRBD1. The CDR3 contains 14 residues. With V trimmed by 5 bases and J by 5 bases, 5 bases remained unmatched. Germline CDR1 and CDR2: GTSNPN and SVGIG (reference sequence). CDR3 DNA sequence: TGTGCCTGGGTGCCGGGACAGGGGACCGGGGAGCTGTTTTTT. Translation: CAWVPGQGTGELFF.

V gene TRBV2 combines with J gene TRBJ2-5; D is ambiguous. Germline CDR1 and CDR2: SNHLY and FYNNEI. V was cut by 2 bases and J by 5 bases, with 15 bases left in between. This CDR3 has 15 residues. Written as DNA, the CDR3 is TGTGCCAGCAGTGAAAACACCGGTGGGTTCGAGACCCAGTACTTC. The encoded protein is CASSENTGGFETQYF.

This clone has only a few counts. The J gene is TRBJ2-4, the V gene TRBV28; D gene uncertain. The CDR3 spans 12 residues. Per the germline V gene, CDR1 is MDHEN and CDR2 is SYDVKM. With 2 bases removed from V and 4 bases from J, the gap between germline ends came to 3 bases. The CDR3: CASSLPKNIQYF. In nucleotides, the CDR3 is TGTGCCAGCAGTTTACCGAAAAACATTCAGTACTTC.

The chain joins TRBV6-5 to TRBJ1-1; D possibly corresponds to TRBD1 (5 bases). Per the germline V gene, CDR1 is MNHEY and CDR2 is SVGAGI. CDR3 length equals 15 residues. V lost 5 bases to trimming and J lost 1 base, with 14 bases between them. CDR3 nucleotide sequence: TGTGCCAGCAGTCCCTTCGGGACCGAGAACACTGAAGCTTTCTTT. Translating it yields CASSPFGTENTEAFF.

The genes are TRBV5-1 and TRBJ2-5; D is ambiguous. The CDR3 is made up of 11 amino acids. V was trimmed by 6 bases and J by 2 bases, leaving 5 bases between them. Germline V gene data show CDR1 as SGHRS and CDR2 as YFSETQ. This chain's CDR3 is CASTQQETQYF. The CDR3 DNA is TGCGCCAGCACCCAACAAGAGACCCAGTACTTC.

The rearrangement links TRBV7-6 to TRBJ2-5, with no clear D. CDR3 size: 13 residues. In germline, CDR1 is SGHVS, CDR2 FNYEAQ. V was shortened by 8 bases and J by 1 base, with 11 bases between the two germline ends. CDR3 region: CASGKGRQETQYF. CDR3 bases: TGTGCCAGCGGTAAAGGGCGCCAAGAGACCCAGTACTTC.

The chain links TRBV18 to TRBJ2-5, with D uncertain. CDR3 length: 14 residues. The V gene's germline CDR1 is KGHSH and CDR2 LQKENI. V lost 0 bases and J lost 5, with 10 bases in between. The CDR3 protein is CASSPPIGSETQYF. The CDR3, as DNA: TGTGCCAGCTCACCACCGATAGGCTCTGAGACCCAGTACTTC.